A selection of T cell receptor beta chains follows, all from one sample in a study of T-cell memory formation after mild COVID-19. TCRdb used MiXCR to reprocess the 5' RACE reads, holding one entry per CDR3 protein. In the table there are about 190,000 distinct CDR3 sequences, around 19% of which are singletons. Source material: PBMCs or a T cell subset sorted from them (not recorded which). The receptors derive from an adult woman who had mild COVID-19 (a few samples of this study predate the infection). Cell type and time point are not known. Both conserved end residues are part of each CDR3. Each record gives: CDR3 DNA, CDR3 protein, CDR3 length, clone size, D gene, V gene, J gene. A D gene is named only where the DNA matches it firmly. Not every row has a clone size; where given, it reads once, few, many or a size class.

CDR3nt: TGTGCCAGCAGGGGACAGAACACAGATACGCAGTATTTT
CDR3aa: CASRGQNTDTQYF
len: 13
abundance: few
d_gene: TRBD1
v_gene: TRBV12-3/TRBV12-4
j_gene: TRBJ2-3

CDR3nt: TGTGCCAGCAGGCGAGCGTCTGAAGCTTTCTTT
CDR3aa: CASRRASEAFF
len: 11
abundance: -
d_gene: -
v_gene: TRBV6-2/TRBV6-3
j_gene: TRBJ1-1

CDR3nt: TGTGCCAGCAGCTGGGGACTTTTAAATGAGCAGTTCTTC
CDR3aa: CASSWGLLNEQFF
len: 13
abundance: -
d_gene: -
v_gene: TRBV7-2
j_gene: TRBJ2-1

CDR3nt: TGCGCCAGCAGCCAAGTTGCGTGGGCAAGAAATCAGCCCCAGCATTTT
CDR3aa: CASSQVAWARNQPQHF
len: 16
abundance: -
d_gene: -
v_gene: TRBV4-1
j_gene: TRBJ1-5

CDR3nt: TGTGCCAGCAGCTCGACTAGCGGGAACGCAGATACGCAGTATTTT
CDR3aa: CASSSTSGNADTQYF
len: 15
abundance: few
d_gene: TRBD2
v_gene: TRBV5-6
j_gene: TRBJ2-3

CDR3nt: TGCGCCAGCAGAAAGGGACAGGGGAACACCGGGGAGCTGTTTTTT
CDR3aa: CASRKGQGNTGELFF
len: 15
abundance: -
d_gene: TRBD1
v_gene: TRBV5-1
j_gene: TRBJ2-2

CDR3nt: TGCAGCGTTGAGACTCTGCCTTCTGGGGGTGGCTACACCTTC
CDR3aa: CSVETLPSGGGYTF
len: 14
abundance: few
d_gene: -
v_gene: TRBV29-1
j_gene: TRBJ1-2

CDR3nt: TGTGCCAGCAGCCAAGGCCGTGGTGGAGCTTTCTTT
CDR3aa: CASSQGRGGAFF
len: 12
abundance: few
d_gene: -
v_gene: TRBV3-1
j_gene: TRBJ1-1

CDR3nt: TGTGCCAGCAGTCAGGGGCCCACGACCTACAATGAGCAGTTCTTC
CDR3aa: CASSQGPTTYNEQFF
len: 15
abundance: -
d_gene: -
v_gene: TRBV7-2
j_gene: TRBJ2-1

CDR3nt: TGCAGCGTGGTTGGGACAGACCATCAGTTCTTC
CDR3aa: CSVVGTDHQFF
len: 11
abundance: many
d_gene: TRBD1
v_gene: TRBV29-1
j_gene: TRBJ2-1

CDR3nt: TGTGCCACCTTAGCCCGGGATGGCGGGTCGACGCAGTATTTT
CDR3aa: CATLARDGGSTQYF
len: 14
abundance: -
d_gene: -
v_gene: TRBV15
j_gene: TRBJ2-3

CDR3nt: TGTGCCACCAGCTCCCCCGGGACAGTCCAAGAGACCCAGTACTTC
CDR3aa: CATSSPGTVQETQYF
len: 15
abundance: -
d_gene: TRBD1
v_gene: TRBV15
j_gene: TRBJ2-5

CDR3nt: TGTGCCAGCAGCTTCAACTCTGGAAACACCATATATTTT
CDR3aa: CASSFNSGNTIYF
len: 13
abundance: -
d_gene: -
v_gene: TRBV7-2
j_gene: TRBJ1-3

CDR3nt: TGTGCCAGCAGCACCGGGGCAGTCCGAGATACGCAGTATTTT
CDR3aa: CASSTGAVRDTQYF
len: 14
abundance: -
d_gene: -
v_gene: TRBV9
j_gene: TRBJ2-3

CDR3nt: TGTGCCACCCTCAGCGGGGGGGCCGGGGATACGCAGTATTTT
CDR3aa: CATLSGGAGDTQYF
len: 14
abundance: few
d_gene: TRBD2
v_gene: TRBV10-3
j_gene: TRBJ2-3

CDR3nt: TGCGCCAGCAGCTTGGATAATGGACAGGGCTTCGCTTTCTTT
CDR3aa: CASSLDNGQGFAFF
len: 14
abundance: -
d_gene: TRBD1
v_gene: TRBV5-1
j_gene: TRBJ1-1

CDR3nt: TGTGCCAGTAGTATGGGGAGACTCCGCTCCTACAATGAGCAGTTCTTC
CDR3aa: CASSMGRLRSYNEQFF
len: 16
abundance: -
d_gene: -
v_gene: TRBV19
j_gene: TRBJ2-1

CDR3nt: TGTGCCAGCAGCTCAGACCGAAGGTCCACTGAAGCTTTCTTT
CDR3aa: CASSSDRRSTEAFF
len: 14
abundance: -
d_gene: -
v_gene: TRBV7-8
j_gene: TRBJ1-1

CDR3nt: TGTGCCACCAGTGATAAGCGGGCGGGAGTCTCCAATGAGCAGTTCTTC
CDR3aa: CATSDKRAGVSNEQFF
len: 16
abundance: -
d_gene: TRBD2
v_gene: TRBV24-1
j_gene: TRBJ2-1

CDR3nt: TGCAGCGTTGAAGGACAGTTTTCTGAAGCTTTCTTT
CDR3aa: CSVEGQFSEAFF
len: 12
abundance: -
d_gene: -
v_gene: TRBV29-1
j_gene: TRBJ1-1

CDR3nt: TGTGCCAGCAGCTATAGGACGTCAGGACAGGCGGATCAGCCCCAGCATTTT
CDR3aa: CASSYRTSGQADQPQHF
len: 17
abundance: -
d_gene: TRBD1
v_gene: TRBV5-6
j_gene: TRBJ1-5

CDR3nt: TGTGCCAGCAGCCTTAGCTGGGTCCGGGGCACCGGGGAGCTGTTTTTT
CDR3aa: CASSLSWVRGTGELFF
len: 16
abundance: few
d_gene: -
v_gene: TRBV3-1
j_gene: TRBJ2-2

CDR3nt: TGTGCCAGCAGTGAAGGAGGGGGGTTCCTCGAGCAGTACTTC
CDR3aa: CASSEGGGFLEQYF
len: 14
abundance: -
d_gene: -
v_gene: TRBV2
j_gene: TRBJ2-7

CDR3nt: TGTGCCAGCAGCTTGGGGCTAGCGGGAGTCTACGAGCAGTACTTC
CDR3aa: CASSLGLAGVYEQYF
len: 15
abundance: few
d_gene: TRBD2
v_gene: TRBV11-3
j_gene: TRBJ2-7

CDR3nt: TGTGCCAGCAGGCCCAGGGGCGATAATTCACCCCTCCACTTT
CDR3aa: CASRPRGDNSPLHF
len: 14
abundance: few
d_gene: -
v_gene: TRBV7-9
j_gene: TRBJ1-6

CDR3nt: TGTGCCAGCAGCCTCTCCGAGGATACGCAGTATTTT
CDR3aa: CASSLSEDTQYF
len: 12
abundance: once
d_gene: -
v_gene: TRBV11-1
j_gene: TRBJ2-3

CDR3nt: TGTGCCACCAGCTTCGGACAGGGGCGGAGGGAGACCCAGTACTTC
CDR3aa: CATSFGQGRRETQYF
len: 15
abundance: -
d_gene: TRBD1
v_gene: TRBV15
j_gene: TRBJ2-5

CDR3nt: TGTGCCAGCAGCCGACAGGGGGCTCGATCCTACGAGCAGTACTTC
CDR3aa: CASSRQGARSYEQYF
len: 15
abundance: -
d_gene: TRBD1
v_gene: TRBV7-9
j_gene: TRBJ2-7

CDR3nt: TGTGCCAGCACCCGACAGATTAATAGCAATCAGCCCCAGCATTTT
CDR3aa: CASTRQINSNQPQHF
len: 15
abundance: -
d_gene: -
v_gene: TRBV6-2/TRBV6-3
j_gene: TRBJ1-5

CDR3nt: TGTGCCACCAGTGAGGGGGACTACACAGATACGCAGTATTTT
CDR3aa: CATSEGDYTDTQYF
len: 14
abundance: few
d_gene: TRBD2
v_gene: TRBV24-1
j_gene: TRBJ2-3

CDR3nt: TGTGCCAGCAGCTTTTCGAGGGCCGCCACAGATACGCAGTATTTT
CDR3aa: CASSFSRAATDTQYF
len: 15
abundance: -
d_gene: -
v_gene: TRBV7-2
j_gene: TRBJ2-3

CDR3nt: TGTGCCAGCAGCACCCGGACAGCTCCCCAAGAGACCCAGTACTTC
CDR3aa: CASSTRTAPQETQYF
len: 15
abundance: -
d_gene: -
v_gene: TRBV7-2
j_gene: TRBJ2-5

CDR3nt: TGTGCCACCAGTGATCCCTCCGGCGGGACCGAGCAGTTCTTC
CDR3aa: CATSDPSGGTEQFF
len: 14
abundance: few
d_gene: -
v_gene: TRBV24-1
j_gene: TRBJ2-1

CDR3nt: TGTGCCAGCAGCCCATCCCGTTGGGATGAGCAGTTCTTC
CDR3aa: CASSPSRWDEQFF
len: 13
abundance: -
d_gene: -
v_gene: TRBV12-3/TRBV12-4
j_gene: TRBJ2-1